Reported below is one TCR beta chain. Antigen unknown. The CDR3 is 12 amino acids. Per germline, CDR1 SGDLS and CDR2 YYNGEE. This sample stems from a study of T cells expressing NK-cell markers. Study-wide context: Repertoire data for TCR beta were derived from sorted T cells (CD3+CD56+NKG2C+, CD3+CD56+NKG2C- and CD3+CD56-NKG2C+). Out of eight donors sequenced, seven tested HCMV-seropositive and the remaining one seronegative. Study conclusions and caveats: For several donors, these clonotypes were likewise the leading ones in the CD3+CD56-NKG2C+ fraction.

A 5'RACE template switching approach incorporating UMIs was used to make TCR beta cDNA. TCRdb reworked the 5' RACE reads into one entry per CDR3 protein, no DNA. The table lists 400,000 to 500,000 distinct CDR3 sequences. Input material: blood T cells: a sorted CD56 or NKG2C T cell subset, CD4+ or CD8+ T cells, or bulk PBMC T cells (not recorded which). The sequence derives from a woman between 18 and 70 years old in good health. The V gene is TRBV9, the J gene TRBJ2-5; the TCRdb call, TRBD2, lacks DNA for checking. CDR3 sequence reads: CASGKAEETQYF. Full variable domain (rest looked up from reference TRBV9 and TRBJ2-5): DSGVTQTPKHLITATGQRVTLRCSPRSGDLSVYWYQQSLDQGLQFLIQYYNGEERAKGNILERFSAQQFPDLHSELNLSSLELGDSALYFCASGKAEETQYFGPGTRLLVL.